The count of the clone carrying this T cell receptor (beta chain) is one. The sample belongs to a study of blood T cell repertoires in COVID-19. Study-wide context: Sites across the United States, Italy and Spain contributed samples from acute and convalescent COVID-19. PBMCs, B-cell-depleted T cells, or T cells were the source of the cDNA or gDNA that made up the material.

As processed by the authors: For nucleated cells, counts were estimated from reference gene primer amplification. Profiled with immunoSEQ multiplex PCR; TCRdb holds only in-frame clones, not every one. Clone size and the V and J calls come from that table; the DNA yielded D and trimming. The repertoire includes a few hundred thousand clones, approximately 90% of them detected once, and 0.7% to 0.95% sits in the top ten. Assignments of participants to cohorts depended upon their own reported clinical history. The sample was PBMCs or T cells enriched from blood (not recorded which). This clonotype was obtained from a woman aged 40 to 55 who had been exposed to COVID-19.

The CDR3 coding sequence is TGTGCCAGCAGTGAAAGGCCCGGGACAGGGAATAACTATGGCTACACCTTC. Protein product: CASSERPGTGNNYGYTF. The chain combines TRBV6-1 with TRBJ1-2; 9 bases are shared with TRBD1. Germline V gene data show CDR1 as MNHNS and CDR2 as SASEGT. CDR3 length: 17 residues. The V and J ends lost 2 bases and 1 base, in that order; junction bases with no gene match: 8.